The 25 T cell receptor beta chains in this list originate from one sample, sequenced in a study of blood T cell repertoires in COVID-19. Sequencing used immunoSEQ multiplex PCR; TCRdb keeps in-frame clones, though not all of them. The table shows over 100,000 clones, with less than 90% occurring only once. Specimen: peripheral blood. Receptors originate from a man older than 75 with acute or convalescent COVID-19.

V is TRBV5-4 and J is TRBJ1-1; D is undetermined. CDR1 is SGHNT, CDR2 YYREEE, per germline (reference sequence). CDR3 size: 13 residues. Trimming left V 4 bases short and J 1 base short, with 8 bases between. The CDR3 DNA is TGTGCCAGCAGCGCCGACTGGAACACTGAAGCTTTCTTT. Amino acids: CASSADWNTEAFF. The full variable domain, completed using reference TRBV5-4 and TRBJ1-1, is ETGVTQSPTHLIKTRGQQVTLRCSSQSGHNTVSWYQQALGQGPQFIFQYYREEENGRGNFPPRFSGLQFPNYSSELNVNALELDDSALYLCASSADWNTEAFFGQGTRLTVV.

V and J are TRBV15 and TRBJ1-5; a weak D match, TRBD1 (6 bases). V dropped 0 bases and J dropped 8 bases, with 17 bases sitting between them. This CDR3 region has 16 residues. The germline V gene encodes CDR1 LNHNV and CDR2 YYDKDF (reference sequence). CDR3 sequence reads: CATSRDRYGGGEPQHF. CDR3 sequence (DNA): TGTGCCACCAGCAGAGATCGCTATGGGGGGGGCGAGCCCCAGCATTTT.

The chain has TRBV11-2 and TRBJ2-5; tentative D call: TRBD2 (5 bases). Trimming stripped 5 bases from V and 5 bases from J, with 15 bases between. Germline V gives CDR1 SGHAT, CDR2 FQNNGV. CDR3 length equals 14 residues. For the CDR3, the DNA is TGTGCCAGCAGCCCTAGCAGTCGCGGGGAGACCCAGTACTTC. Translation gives CASSPSSRGETQYF.

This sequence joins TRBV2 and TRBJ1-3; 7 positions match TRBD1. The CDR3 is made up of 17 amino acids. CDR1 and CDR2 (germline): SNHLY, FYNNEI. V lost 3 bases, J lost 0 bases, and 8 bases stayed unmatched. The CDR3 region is CASSDGRGFSSGNTIYF. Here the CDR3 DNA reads TGTGCCAGCAGTGACGGCAGGGGGTTTAGCTCTGGAAACACCATATATTTT.

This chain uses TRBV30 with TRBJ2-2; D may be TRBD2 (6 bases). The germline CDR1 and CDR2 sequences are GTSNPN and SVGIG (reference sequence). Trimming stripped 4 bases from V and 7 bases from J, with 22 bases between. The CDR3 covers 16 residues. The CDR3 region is CAWTPGTSAGVGELFF. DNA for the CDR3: TGTGCCTGGACCCCTGGGACTTCGGCGGGTGTCGGGGAGCTGTTTTTT.

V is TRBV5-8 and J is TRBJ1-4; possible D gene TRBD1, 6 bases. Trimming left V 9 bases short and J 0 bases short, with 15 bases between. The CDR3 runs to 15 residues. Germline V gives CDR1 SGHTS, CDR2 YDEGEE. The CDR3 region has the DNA TGTGCCATCGGAGCCCGGACAGCAACTAATGAAAAACTGTTTTTT. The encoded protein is CAIGARTATNEKLFF.

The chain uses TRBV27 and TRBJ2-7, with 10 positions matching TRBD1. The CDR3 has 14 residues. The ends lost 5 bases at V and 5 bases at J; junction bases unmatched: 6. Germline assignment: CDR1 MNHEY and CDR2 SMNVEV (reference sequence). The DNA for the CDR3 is TGTGCCAGCAGTATCCGACAGGGGGCCAACGAGCAGTACTTC. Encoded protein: CASSIRQGANEQYF.

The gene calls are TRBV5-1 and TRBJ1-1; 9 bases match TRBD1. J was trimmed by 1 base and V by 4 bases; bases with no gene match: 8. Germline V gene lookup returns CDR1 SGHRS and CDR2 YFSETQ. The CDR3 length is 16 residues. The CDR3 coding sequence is TGCGCCAGCAGCCCGGGACAGGGAGCTTCGAACACTGAAGCTTTCTTT. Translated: CASSPGQGASNTEAFF.

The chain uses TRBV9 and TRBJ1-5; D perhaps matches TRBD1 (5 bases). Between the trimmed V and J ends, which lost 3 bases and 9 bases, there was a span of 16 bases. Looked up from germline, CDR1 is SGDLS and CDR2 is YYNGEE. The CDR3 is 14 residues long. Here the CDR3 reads CASSGGQGVGPQHF. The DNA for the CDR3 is TGTGCCAGCAGCGGTGGACAAGGGGTAGGGCCCCAGCATTTT.

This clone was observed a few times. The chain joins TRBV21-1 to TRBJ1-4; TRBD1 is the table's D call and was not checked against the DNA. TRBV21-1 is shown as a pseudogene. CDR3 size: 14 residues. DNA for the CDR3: TGTGCCAGCAGCAAAGGCAGGGCTCTAGAAAAACTGTTTTTT. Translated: CASSKGRALEKLFF.

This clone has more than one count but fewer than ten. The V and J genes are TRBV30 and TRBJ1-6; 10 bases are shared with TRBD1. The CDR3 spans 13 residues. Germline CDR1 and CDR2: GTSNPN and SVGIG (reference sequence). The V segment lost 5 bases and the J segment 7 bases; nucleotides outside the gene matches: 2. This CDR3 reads CAWGDRGNSPLHF. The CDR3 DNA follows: TGTGCCTGGGGGGACAGGGGCAATTCACCCCTCCACTTT.

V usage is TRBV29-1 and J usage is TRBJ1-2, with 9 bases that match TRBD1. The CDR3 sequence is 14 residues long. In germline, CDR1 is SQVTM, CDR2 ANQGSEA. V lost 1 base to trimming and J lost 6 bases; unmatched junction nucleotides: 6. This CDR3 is CSVEGDRDLDGYTF. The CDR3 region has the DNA TGCAGCGTTGAAGGGGACAGGGACTTAGATGGCTACACCTTC.

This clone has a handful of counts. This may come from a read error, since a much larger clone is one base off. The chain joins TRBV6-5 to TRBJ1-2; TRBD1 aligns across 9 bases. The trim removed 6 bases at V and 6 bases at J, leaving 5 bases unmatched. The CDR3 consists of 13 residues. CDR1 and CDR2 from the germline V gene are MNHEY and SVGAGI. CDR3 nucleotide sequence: TGTGCCAGCAGCGCCGGGACAGGGAATGGCTACACCTTC. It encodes CASSAGTGNGYTF.

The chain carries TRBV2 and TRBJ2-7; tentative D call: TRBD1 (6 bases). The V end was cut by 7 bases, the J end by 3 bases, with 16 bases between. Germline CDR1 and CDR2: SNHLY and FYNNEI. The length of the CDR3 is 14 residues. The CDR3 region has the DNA TGTGCCAGCACCAAGGGGGTTCTAAGCTACGAGCAGTACTTC. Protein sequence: CASTKGVLSYEQYF.

CDR3 sequence: CAWRVTGYSTDTQYF. CDR3 nucleotide sequence: TGTGCCTGGAGAGTGACAGGTTATAGCACAGATACGCAGTATTTT. V and J are TRBV30 and TRBJ2-3; a weak D match, TRBD1 (6 bases). Germline V gives CDR1 GTSNPN, CDR2 SVGIG (reference sequence). The CDR3 has 15 amino acids. Between the trimmed V and J ends, which lost 3 bases and 0 bases, there was a span of 13 bases.

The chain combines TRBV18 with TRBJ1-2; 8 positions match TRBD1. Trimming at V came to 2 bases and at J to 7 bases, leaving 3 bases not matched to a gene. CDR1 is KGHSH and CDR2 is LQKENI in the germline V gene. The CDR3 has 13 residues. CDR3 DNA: TGTGCCAGCTCACCAGGACAGGGCTCTGGCTACACCTTC. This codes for CASSPGQGSGYTF.

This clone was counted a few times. The CDR3 is CASRGTATGELFF. CDR3 coding DNA: TGCGCCAGCAGGGGGACAGCCACCGGGGAGCTGTTTTTT. The chain carries TRBV4-1 and TRBJ2-2, with 7 bases fitting TRBD1. The CDR3 is 13 amino acids. The germline CDR1 and CDR2 sequences are MGHRA and YSYEKL. V dropped 6 bases and J dropped 4; count of bases not matched to a gene: 2.

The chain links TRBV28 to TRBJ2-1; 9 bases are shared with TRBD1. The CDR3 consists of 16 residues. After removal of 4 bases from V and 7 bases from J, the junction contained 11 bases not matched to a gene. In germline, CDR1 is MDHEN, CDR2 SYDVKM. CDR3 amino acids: CASSSPVTGGENEQFF. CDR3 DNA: TGTGCCAGCAGTTCTCCAGTGACAGGGGGTGAGAATGAGCAGTTCTTC.

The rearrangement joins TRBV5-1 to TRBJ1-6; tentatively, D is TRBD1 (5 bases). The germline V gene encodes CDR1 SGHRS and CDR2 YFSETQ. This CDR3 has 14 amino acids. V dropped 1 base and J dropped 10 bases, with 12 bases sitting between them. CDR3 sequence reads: CASSLPRVESPLHF. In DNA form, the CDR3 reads TGCGCCAGCAGCTTGCCCAGGGTGGAATCACCCCTCCACTTT.

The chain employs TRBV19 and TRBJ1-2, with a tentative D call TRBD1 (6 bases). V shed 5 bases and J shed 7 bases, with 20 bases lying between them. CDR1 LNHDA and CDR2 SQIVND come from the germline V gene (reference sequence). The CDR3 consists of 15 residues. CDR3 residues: CASSQASRGLGGYTF. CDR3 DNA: TGTGCCAGTAGTCAAGCCTCCAGGGGTTTAGGTGGCTACACCTTC.

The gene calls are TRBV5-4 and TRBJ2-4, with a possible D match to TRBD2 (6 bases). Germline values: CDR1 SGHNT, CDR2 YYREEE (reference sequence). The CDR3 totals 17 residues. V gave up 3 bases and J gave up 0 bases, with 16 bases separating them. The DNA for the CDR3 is TGTGCCAGCAGCTCGATCGGGACTGGCCTAGCCAAAAACATTCAGTACTTC. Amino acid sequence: CASSSIGTGLAKNIQYF.

Here the CDR3 reads CASSVGQARQPQHF. The DNA of the CDR3 is TGTGCCAGCAGCGTCGGACAGGCTCGACAGCCCCAGCATTTT. V usage is TRBV7-9 and J usage is TRBJ1-5; TRBD1 matches at 7 bases. The CDR3 covers 14 residues. Per the germline V gene, CDR1 is SEHNR and CDR2 is FQNEAQ (reference sequence). Trimming removed 5 bases from V and 7 bases from J; junction bases left unmatched: 8.

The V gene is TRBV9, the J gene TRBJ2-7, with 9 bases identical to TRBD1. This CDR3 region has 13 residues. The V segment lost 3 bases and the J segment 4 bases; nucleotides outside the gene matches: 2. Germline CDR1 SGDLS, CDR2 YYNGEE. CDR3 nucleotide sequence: TGTGCCAGCAGCGCGACAGGGGGTTACGAGCAGTACTTC. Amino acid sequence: CASSATGGYEQYF.

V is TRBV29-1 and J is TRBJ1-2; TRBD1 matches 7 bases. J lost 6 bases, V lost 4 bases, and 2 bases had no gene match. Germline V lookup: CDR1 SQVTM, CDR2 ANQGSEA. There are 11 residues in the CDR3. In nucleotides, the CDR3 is TGCAGCGTTGGACAGGGCAATGGCTACACCTTC. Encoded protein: CSVGQGNGYTF.

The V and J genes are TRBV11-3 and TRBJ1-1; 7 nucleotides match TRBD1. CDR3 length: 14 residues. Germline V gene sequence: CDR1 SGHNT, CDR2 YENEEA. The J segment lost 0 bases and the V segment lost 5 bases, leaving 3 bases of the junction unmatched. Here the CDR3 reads CASSRQGLNTEAFF. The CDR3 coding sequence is TGTGCCAGCAGCAGACAGGGACTGAACACTGAAGCTTTCTTT.